The clone carrying this T cell receptor (beta chain) was counted between two and nine times. Its antigen remains unidentified. This sample is drawn from a study of T cells in localized non-small cell lung cancer. Whole-study results and caveats: Uninvolved adjacent lung had higher T cell clonality than tumor and all other tissues. Appearances in adjacent lung were noted for a median approximately 50 of the top 100 tumor clones.

This CDR3 is 15 amino acids long. Looked up from germline, CDR1 is SGHNT and CDR2 is YENEEA. The V end lost 5 bases, the J end lost 5 bases, and 16 bases lay between the germline ends. TCRdb's copy holds only in-frame clones and misses some; the assay was immunoSEQ multiplex PCR. This table holds fewer than 12,000 clones, roughly half found once. Material: lymph node tissue, obtained before any cancer treatment. This chain links TRBV11-3 with TRBJ2-1, with D possibly matching TRBD2 (6 bases). This receptor was identified in a woman aged 40 to 75 with stage II squamous cell lung carcinoma. The CDR3 sequence is CASSPQRVGNNEQFF. The CDR3 DNA is TGTGCCAGCAGCCCTCAGCGGGTAGGAAACAATGAGCAGTTCTTC.